This T cell receptor beta chain derives from a study of T-cell memory formation after mild COVID-19. About the study: In these data, TCR clusters were largely donor specific.

The CDR3 loop spans 14 amino acids. Germline CDR1 and CDR2: SGHVS and FNYEAQ. TCRdb called the 5' RACE reads again in MiXCR, with one record for every CDR3 protein. The sample has about 150,000 distinct CDR3 sequences, approximately 26% seen once. A word on this clonotype: One junction end does not reproduce the germline sequence, and a read error may be involved.

The gene calls are TRBV7-6 and TRBJ2-2, with D possibly matching TRBD1 (6 bases). The sequencing sample was made of PBMCs or a T cell subset sorted from them (not recorded which). This clonotype originated in an adult woman who had mild COVID-19 (a few samples of this study predate the infection). Cell type and time point are not known. CDR3 in DNA: TGTGCCAGCAACTTAGGGGGAGACACCGGGGAGCTGTTTTTT. Encoded protein: CASNLGGDTGELFF.